This T cell receptor (beta chain) stems from a study of T cells in Graves' hyperthyroidism and ophthalmopathy. CDR1 is MNHEY, CDR2 SMNVEV, per germline (reference sequence). V lost 2 bases, J lost 0 bases, and 8 bases lay in between. The CDR3 covers 14 residues. RNA transcripts served as the template for amplifying TCR beta CDR3 regions. RT-PCR in the first round (using the HTBI primer set) targeted the TCR CDR3. From the multiplex PCR reads, TCRdb called clonotypes with MiXCR, one entry per CDR3 protein. The repertoire includes about 210,000 distinct CDR3 sequences, about a sixth of them detected once, and under 65% sits in the top ten. Uncontrolled infection, other autoimmune disease, pregnancy or lactation barred patients from enrollment. Only a few counts were recorded for this clonotype.

The chain uses TRBV27 and TRBJ2-7, with a weak D call TRBD2 (6 bases). The sequenced sample consisted of blood. This TCR was recovered from a man between 45 and 60 years old with Graves' hyperthyroidism. CDR3 loop: CASSLRGISYEQYF. The CDR3 DNA reads as TGTGCCAGCAGTTTACGGGGGATCTCCTACGAGCAGTACTTC.